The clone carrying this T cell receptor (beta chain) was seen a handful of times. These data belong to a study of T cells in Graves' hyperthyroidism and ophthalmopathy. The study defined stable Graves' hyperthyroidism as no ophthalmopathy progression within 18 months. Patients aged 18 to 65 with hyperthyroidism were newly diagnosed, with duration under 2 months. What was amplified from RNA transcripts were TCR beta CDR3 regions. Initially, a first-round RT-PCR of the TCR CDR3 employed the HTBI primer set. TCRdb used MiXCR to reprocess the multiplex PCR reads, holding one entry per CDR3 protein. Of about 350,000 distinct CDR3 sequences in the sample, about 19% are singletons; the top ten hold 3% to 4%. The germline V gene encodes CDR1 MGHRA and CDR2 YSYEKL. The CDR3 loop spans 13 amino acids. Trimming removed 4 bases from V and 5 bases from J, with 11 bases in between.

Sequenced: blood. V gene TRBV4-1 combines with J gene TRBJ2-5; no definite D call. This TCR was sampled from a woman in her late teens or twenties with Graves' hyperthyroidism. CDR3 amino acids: CASSRGRSETQYF. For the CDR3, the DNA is TGCGCCAGCAGCCGCGGACGTAGCGAGACCCAGTACTTC.